This passage covers 13 T cell receptor beta chains from one sample sequenced in a study of T cells in Graves' hyperthyroidism and ophthalmopathy. The TCR beta CDR3 regions underwent amplification using RNA transcripts as the source. First-round RT-PCR of the TCR CDR3 relied on the HTBI primer set. TCRdb re-derived calls from the multiplex PCR reads in MiXCR, one entry per CDR3 protein. The repertoire holds under 600,000 distinct CDR3 sequences, with approximately 15% as singletons. The source material was blood. These receptors all stem from a woman in her thirties or forties with Graves' ophthalmopathy.

This clonotype was detected a few times. The chain combines TRBV19 with TRBJ2-5; 7 nucleotides align to TRBD1. Germline-derived CDR1 and CDR2 are LNHDA and SQIVND (reference sequence). The CDR3 consists of 13 residues. The V segment lost 5 bases and the J segment 9 bases; nucleotides outside the gene matches: 9. The CDR3 coding sequence is TGTGCCAGTAGTGGCCTACAGGGGAAAGCCCAGTACTTC. Amino acid sequence: CASSGLQGKAQYF.

This clonotype has ten or more counts. V is TRBV12-3 or TRBV12-4 and J is TRBJ2-3; D is tentatively TRBD1 or TRBD2 (6 bases each). The length of the CDR3 is 15 residues. Deletions cut 7 bases from V and 3 bases from J, with 17 bases between. The CDR3 DNA follows: TGTGCCAGCATCTCGGGGGCTTTTGATACAGATACGCAGTATTTT. It codes for CASISGAFDTDTQYF.

The genes are TRBV13 and TRBJ1-3; 7 nucleotides align to TRBD1. Germline V gives CDR1 PRHDT, CDR2 FYEKMQ (reference sequence). The CDR3 consists of 17 residues. The trim removed 4 bases at V and 0 bases at J, leaving 9 bases unmatched. The CDR3 spells CASSSSGGSSSGNTIYF. Here the CDR3 DNA reads TGTGCCAGCAGCTCATCAGGGGGGAGCAGCTCTGGAAACACCATATATTTT.

This clonotype has ten or more counts. This rearrangement joins TRBV10-3 to TRBJ1-2; a possible D gene is TRBD1 (5 bases). The CDR3 has 13 residues. Trimming cost V 8 bases and J 5 bases, with 15 bases left between them. CDR1 and CDR2 from the germline V gene are ENHRY and SYGVKD. The CDR3 region has the DNA TGTGCCATCCGAGGAGGGGTAGGGTATGGCTACACCTTC. Translating gives CAIRGGVGYGYTF.

The gene calls are TRBV5-1 and TRBJ2-3; 12 bases match TRBD1. This CDR3 spans 16 amino acids. V dropped 4 bases and J dropped 3; count of bases not matched to a gene: 6. CDR1 is SGHRS, CDR2 YFSETQ, per germline. The chain's CDR3 is CASSKGQGARTDTQYF. In nucleotides, the CDR3 is TGCGCCAGCAGCAAGGGACAGGGGGCGCGAACAGATACGCAGTATTTT. Together with reference TRBV5-1 and TRBJ2-3, the CDR3 gives the full variable domain: KAGVTQTPRYLIKTRGQQVTLSCSPISGHRSVSWYQQTPGQGLQFLFEYFSETQRNKGNFPGRFSGRQFSNSRSEMNVSTLELGDSALYLCASSKGQGARTDTQYFGPGTRLTVL.

The chain couples TRBV11-2 to TRBJ1-4; a possible D gene is TRBD1 (5 bases). Germline V gives CDR1 SGHAT, CDR2 FQNNGV. Trimming left V 1 base short and J 5 bases short, with 11 bases between. This CDR3 has 15 amino acids. The CDR3 loop reads CASSLVRDPNEKLFF. CDR3 sequence (DNA): TGTGCCAGCAGCTTAGTAAGGGACCCCAATGAAAAACTGTTTTTT.

This clonotype was seen at least ten times. The chain is built from TRBV12-3 or TRBV12-4 and TRBJ2-7; 10 nucleotides align to TRBD1. The CDR3 loop spans 16 amino acids. V gave up 5 bases and J gave up 3 bases; unmatched junction bases: 10. The CDR3: CASSAPLGQGRYEQYF. CDR3 DNA sequence: TGTGCCAGCAGTGCGCCGCTGGGACAGGGGCGCTACGAGCAGTACTTC.

The chain employs TRBV10-3 and TRBJ1-4, with D possibly matching TRBD1 (5 bases). The germline gives CDR1 ENHRY, CDR2 SYGVKD. The length of the CDR3 is 14 residues. The ends were cut back, 4 bases at V and 3 bases at J, with 9 bases in the middle. CDR3 nucleotides: TGTGCCATCAGTGCGGGGACGGCTAATGAAAAACTGTTTTTT. Amino acids: CAISAGTANEKLFF.

There are a few counts of this clonotype. This chain links TRBV28 with TRBJ1-2; 7 bases are shared with TRBD1. J gave up 1 base and V 3 bases, and 2 bases lay outside the gene matches. CDR3 length: 14 residues. Germline V lookup: CDR1 MDHEN, CDR2 SYDVKM. The CDR3 DNA is TGTGCCAGCAGTTTCGGGACAGATAACTATGGCTACACCTTC. Amino acid sequence: CASSFGTDNYGYTF.

This chain links TRBV28 with TRBJ1-3; D gene unclear. The V end lost 6 bases, the J end lost 2 bases, and 14 bases lay between the germline ends. The CDR3 runs 15 residues. CDR1 MDHEN and CDR2 SYDVKM come from the germline V gene. CDR3 sequence reads: CASSPQPGTGNTIYF. The CDR3 DNA follows: TGTGCCAGCAGCCCACAGCCGGGTACTGGAAACACCATATATTTT.

Ten or more counts support this clonotype. The chain links TRBV6-1 to TRBJ1-2; TRBD1 matches at 7 bases. J gave up 8 bases and V 5 bases, and 5 bases lay outside the gene matches. The germline V gene has CDR1 MNHNS and CDR2 SASEGT. The CDR3 spans 12 residues. The CDR3 reads CASSQQGLGYTF. The CDR3 DNA reads TGTGCCAGCAGTCAACAGGGGTTGGGCTACACCTTC.

This clonotype was seen repeatedly, ten times or more. The CDR3 region has the DNA TGTGCCAGCAGATTCGGAGGGGGGCCGAACACTGAAGCTTTCTTT. Translating gives CASRFGGGPNTEAFF. This rearrangement joins TRBV28 to TRBJ1-1, with D perhaps matching TRBD1 (6 bases). Trimming stripped 6 bases from V and 1 base from J, with 15 bases between. The CDR3 has 15 amino acids. CDR1 is MDHEN and CDR2 is SYDVKM in the germline V gene.

This clonotype was counted once. This chain uses TRBV6-2 or TRBV6-3 with TRBJ1-5; 11 bases are a match to TRBD1. The CDR3 is 15 amino acids. From germline, CDR1 is MNHEY and CDR2 SVGEGT. V shed 6 bases and J 7 bases; nucleotides not matched to a gene: 8. Here the CDR3 reads CASSLDRGLWQPQHF. For the CDR3, the DNA is TGTGCCAGCAGCCTGGACAGGGGGCTTTGGCAGCCCCAGCATTTT.